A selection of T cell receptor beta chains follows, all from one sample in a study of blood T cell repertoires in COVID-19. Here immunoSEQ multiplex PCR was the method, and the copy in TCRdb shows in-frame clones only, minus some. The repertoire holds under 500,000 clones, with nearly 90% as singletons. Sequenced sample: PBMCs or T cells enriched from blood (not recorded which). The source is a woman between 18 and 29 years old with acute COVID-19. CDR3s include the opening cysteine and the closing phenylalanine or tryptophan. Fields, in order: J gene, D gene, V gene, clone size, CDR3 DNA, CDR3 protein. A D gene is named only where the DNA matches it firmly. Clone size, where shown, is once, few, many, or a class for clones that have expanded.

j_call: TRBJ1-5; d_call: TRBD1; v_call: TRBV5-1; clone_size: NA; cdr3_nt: TGCGCCAGCAGCTCCGGGACAGGGAATTGGCCCCAGCATTTT; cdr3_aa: CASSSGTGNWPQHF
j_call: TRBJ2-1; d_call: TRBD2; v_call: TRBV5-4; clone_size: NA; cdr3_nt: TGTGCCAGCAGCGCCGGGACTAGCGGCTACAATGAGCAGTTCTTC; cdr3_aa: CASSAGTSGYNEQFF
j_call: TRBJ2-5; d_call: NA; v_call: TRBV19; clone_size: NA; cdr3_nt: TGTGCCAGTAGTATTTGGGGGCGATCAGAGACCCAGTACTTC; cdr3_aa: CASSIWGRSETQYF
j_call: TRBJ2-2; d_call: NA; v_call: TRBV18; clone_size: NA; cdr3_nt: TGTGCCAGCTCACCTATCAGGGAAACCGGGGAGCTGTTTTTT; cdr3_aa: CASSPIRETGELFF
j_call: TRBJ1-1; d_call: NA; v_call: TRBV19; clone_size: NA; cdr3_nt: TGTGCCAGTAGTATAGTCGGGGTTTCTATGAACACTGAAGCTTTCTTT; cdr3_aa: CASSIVGVSMNTEAFF
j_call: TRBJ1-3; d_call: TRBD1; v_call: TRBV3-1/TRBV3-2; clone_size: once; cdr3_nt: TGTGCCAGCAGCCAACATACGGGACAGATTCCTGGAAACACCATATATTTT; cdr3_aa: CASSQHTGQIPGNTIYF
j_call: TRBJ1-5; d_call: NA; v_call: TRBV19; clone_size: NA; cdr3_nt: TGTGCCAGTAGTATTCCTTATAGCAATCAGCCCCAGCATTTT; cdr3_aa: CASSIPYSNQPQHF
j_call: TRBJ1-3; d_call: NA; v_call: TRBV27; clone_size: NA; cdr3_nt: TGTGCCAGCAGTTTATCAACCGGGGCTGGAAACACCATATATTTT; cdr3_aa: CASSLSTGAGNTIYF
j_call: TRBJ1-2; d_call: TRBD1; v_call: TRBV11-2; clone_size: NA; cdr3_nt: TGTGCCAGCAGCCCGGACAGGGCGGGTGGCTACACCTTC; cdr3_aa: CASSPDRAGGYTF
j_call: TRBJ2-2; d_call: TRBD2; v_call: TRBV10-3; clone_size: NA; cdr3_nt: TGTGCCATCAGTGAGTCCTGGACTAGCAAGACCGGGGAGCTGTTTTTT; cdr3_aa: CAISESWTSKTGELFF
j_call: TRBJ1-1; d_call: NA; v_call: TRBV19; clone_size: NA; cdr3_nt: TGTGCCACCGACCGGGGGTTGAACACTGAAGCTTTCTTT; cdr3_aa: CATDRGLNTEAFF
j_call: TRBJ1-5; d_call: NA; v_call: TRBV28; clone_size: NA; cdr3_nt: TGTGCCAGCAGTTTAGGCGGCGGCAATCAGCCCCAGCATTTT; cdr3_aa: CASSLGGGNQPQHF
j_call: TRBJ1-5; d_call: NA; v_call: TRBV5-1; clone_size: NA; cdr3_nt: TGCGCCAGCAGCTTGGCCCCGGGGGGCGGACAGCCCCAGCATTTT; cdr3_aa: CASSLAPGGGQPQHF
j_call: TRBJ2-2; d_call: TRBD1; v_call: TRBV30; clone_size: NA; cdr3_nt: TGTGCCTGGTCACGGACAGGGGATGCCGGGGAGCTGTTTTTT; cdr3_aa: CAWSRTGDAGELFF
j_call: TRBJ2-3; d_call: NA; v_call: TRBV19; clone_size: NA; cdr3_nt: TGTGCCAGTAGTTTAAGGCTAGCCACAGATACGCAGTATTTT; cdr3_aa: CASSLRLATDTQYF
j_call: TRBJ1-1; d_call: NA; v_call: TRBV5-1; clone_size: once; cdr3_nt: TGCGCCAGCAGCCCTAACAGATACTTGAACACTGAAGCTTTCTTT; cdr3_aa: CASSPNRYLNTEAFF
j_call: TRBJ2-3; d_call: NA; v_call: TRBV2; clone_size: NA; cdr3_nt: TGTGCCAGCATAGAGCGGAACACAGATACGCAGTATTTT; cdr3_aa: CASIERNTDTQYF
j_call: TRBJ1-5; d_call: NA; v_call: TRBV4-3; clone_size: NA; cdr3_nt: TGCGCCAGCAGCCAGACAGTACAAAGCAATCAGCCCCAGCATTTT; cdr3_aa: CASSQTVQSNQPQHF
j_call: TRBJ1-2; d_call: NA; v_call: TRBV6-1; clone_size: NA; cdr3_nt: TGTGCCAGCAGAGAAGGCGGGGCGGGATATGGCTACACCTTC; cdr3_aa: CASREGGAGYGYTF